The following is a TCR beta chain sequence with its context. Its matching antigen is unknown. These data originate in a study of cytomegalovirus exposure and HLA in healthy donors. Findings and caveats of the study: About 87% or about 30% of the time was how often most TCR beta V segments were productive, according to an earlier analysis.

CDR1 MNHEY and CDR2 SVGAGI come from the germline V gene. The CDR3 loop spans 15 amino acids. Trimming stripped 2 bases from V and 2 bases from J, with 11 bases between. Use of 60 Vbeta and 13 Jbeta primers characterized the PCR. Libraries were prepared by immunoSEQ multiplex PCR; TCRdb keeps only in-frame clonotypes and omits some of them. The table includes about 190,000 clones, 60% to 80% detected once. The receptor's source is a woman aged 30 to 39 in good health and CMV-seropositive. J is TRBJ2-3 and V is TRBV6-5; D might be TRBD2 (7 bases). The source material was PBMCs. CDR3 nucleotides: TGTGCCAGCAGTTACGGGGGGGCTATCACAGATACGCAGTATTTT. Translation gives CASSYGGAITDTQYF.